A single sample is the source of the 30 T cell receptor beta chains below, sequenced in a study of blood T cell repertoires in COVID-19. Sequencing was performed with immunoSEQ multiplex PCR; in TCRdb, only in-frame clones are kept and a portion is missing. The data hold tens of thousands of clones, with about 89% observed a single time. The sequenced material came from peripheral blood. These receptors were collected from a woman in her fifties or sixties with acute or convalescent COVID-19.

This chain links TRBV2 with TRBJ2-7; 12 bases are a match to TRBD2. V lost 6 bases, J lost 3 bases, and 3 bases stayed unmatched. This CDR3 is 14 amino acids long. Germline V gene data show CDR1 as SNHLY and CDR2 as FYNNEI. The CDR3 DNA follows: TGTGCCAGCAGAAGACTAGCGGGAGACTACGAGCAGTACTTC. Encoded protein: CASRRLAGDYEQYF.

The rearrangement joins TRBV10-2 to TRBJ1-2; D call uncertain. Germline CDR1 WSHSY, CDR2 SAAADI. CDR3 length equals 11 residues. Trimming stripped 8 bases from V and 0 bases from J, with 4 bases between. The CDR3 sequence is CASSANYGYTF. Here the CDR3 DNA reads TGCGCCAGCTCCGCTAACTATGGCTACACCTTC.

The genes are TRBV3-1 (or the pseudogene TRBV3-2) and TRBJ1-1, with D maybe TRBD1 (5 bases). This CDR3 region has 12 residues. CDR1 and CDR2 from the germline V gene are LGHDT and YNNKEL (reference sequence). The germline V and J ends were trimmed by 3 bases and 3 bases, with 5 bases remaining between them. This chain's CDR3 is CASSQGHTEAFF. DNA for the CDR3: TGTGCCAGCAGCCAGGGGCACACTGAAGCTTTCTTT.

This clone was seen just once. The V call is TRBV7-2, the J call TRBJ2-3, with 7 bases fitting TRBD2. The junction had 6 bases not matched to a gene; V was cut back by 3 bases and J by 6 bases. The CDR3 loop spans 14 amino acids. Germline V gene data show CDR1 as SGHTA and CDR2 as FQGNSA. CDR3 in amino acids: CASSFGGTPDTQYF. As DNA, the CDR3 is TGTGCCAGCAGCTTCGGGGGGACTCCCGATACGCAGTATTTT.

This chain connects TRBV27 to TRBJ2-3; weak D call: TRBD2 (6 bases). CDR3 length: 16 amino acids. The germline CDR1 and CDR2 sequences are MNHEY and SMNVEV (reference sequence). V was pared by 3 bases and J by 0 bases, with 13 bases between. The CDR3 nucleotides read TGTGCCAGCAGTTTCTACCCCCGGGGGAGCACAGATACGCAGTATTTT. Translated: CASSFYPRGSTDTQYF.

This sequence joins TRBV4-1 and TRBJ2-7; TRBD2 matches 12 bases. The germline CDR1 and CDR2 sequences are MGHRA and YSYEKL. V lost 4 bases and J lost 3; bases outside the gene matches: 4. The CDR3 loop spans 15 amino acids. CDR3 protein: CASSRLTSGSYEQYF. As DNA, the CDR3 is TGCGCCAGCAGCCGCCTGACTAGCGGGAGCTACGAGCAGTACTTC.

The chain combines TRBV28 with TRBJ2-2, with a weak D call TRBD2 (6 bases). There are 15 residues in the CDR3. Germline V gives CDR1 MDHEN, CDR2 SYDVKM. V was shortened by 7 bases and J by 2 bases, with 14 bases between the two germline ends. As DNA, the CDR3 is TGTGCCAGCACCTACCGGGACTCTAACACCGGGGAGCTGTTTTTT. Protein: CASTYRDSNTGELFF.

The rearrangement uses TRBV30 and TRBJ2-7; D possibly corresponds to TRBD1 (5 bases). Germline V gene sequence: CDR1 GTSNPN, CDR2 SVGIG (reference sequence). Between the trimmed V and J ends, which lost 2 bases and 2 bases, there was a span of 7 bases. The CDR3 spans 12 residues. CDR3: CAWSMGPYEQYF. As DNA, the CDR3 is TGTGCCTGGAGTATGGGGCCCTACGAGCAGTACTTC.

V gene TRBV2 combines with J gene TRBJ1-6, with D unresolved. Looked up from germline, CDR1 is SNHLY and CDR2 is FYNNEI. The ends were cut back, 6 bases at V and 9 bases at J, with 18 bases in the middle. The CDR3 extends over 15 amino acids. CDR3 region: CASSPVAAFGSPLHF. In nucleotides, the CDR3 is TGTGCCAGCAGCCCTGTAGCAGCTTTCGGTTCACCCCTCCACTTT.

The chain couples TRBV7-2 to TRBJ1-2; a possible D gene is TRBD1 (5 bases). Germline CDR1 SGHTA, CDR2 FQGNSA. This CDR3 region has 15 residues. V was shortened by 1 base and J by 6 bases, with 15 bases between the two germline ends. The CDR3 DNA reads TGTGCCAGCAGCTTAGGCGTTTCAGGGCTGGATGGCTACACCTTC. This sequence encodes CASSLGVSGLDGYTF.

In this sample, this clone turned up once. The chain carries TRBV5-5 and TRBJ2-2; TRBD2 aligns across 8 bases. The CDR3 totals 18 residues. V dropped 0 bases and J dropped 0; count of bases not matched to a gene: 7. Germline CDR1 is SGHKS and CDR2 is YYEKEE (reference sequence). CDR3: CASSLEAAGASNTGELFF. CDR3 nucleotide sequence: TGTGCCAGCAGCTTGGAGGCAGCGGGGGCCTCGAACACCGGGGAGCTGTTTTTT.

The rearrangement links TRBV18 to TRBJ2-3; the D is unclear. This CDR3 comprises 12 residues. Germline lookup yields CDR1 KGHSH and CDR2 LQKENI. V dropped 5 bases and J dropped 0 bases, with 3 bases sitting between them. Here the CDR3 reads CASSGSTDTQYF. CDR3 coding DNA: TGTGCCAGCTCAGGCAGCACAGATACGCAGTATTTT. The full variable domain, in which reference TRBV18 and TRBJ2-3 provide the parts outside the CDR3, is NAGVMQNPRHLVRRRGQEARLRCSPMKGHSHVYWYRQLPEEGLKFMVYLQKENIIDESGMPKERFSAEFPKEGPSILRIQQVVRGDSAAYFCASSGSTDTQYFGPGTRLTVL.

The chain links TRBV4-3 to TRBJ2-2; TRBD1 might be the D (5 bases). Germline values: CDR1 LGHNA, CDR2 YSLEER. The CDR3 loop spans 19 amino acids. V was clipped by 0 bases and J by 0 bases, with 17 bases between them. CDR3 in DNA: TGCGCCAGCAGCCAAGAGCCCCGACAGAGAGCTGCGAACACCGGGGAGCTGTTTTTT. Its protein is CASSQEPRQRAANTGELFF.

Here the CDR3 reads CASSKGQLETQYF. CDR3 nucleotide sequence: TGCGCCAGCAGCAAAGGACAGCTAGAGACCCAGTACTTC. The V gene is TRBV5-1, the J gene TRBJ2-5; a weak D match, TRBD1 (6 bases). Germline lookup yields CDR1 SGHRS and CDR2 YFSETQ. The CDR3 contains 13 residues. Trimming cost V 4 bases and J 4 bases, with 11 bases left between them.

The V and J genes are TRBV20-1 and TRBJ2-1; D is unclear. Germline loops: CDR1 DFQATT, CDR2 SNEGSKA (reference sequence). With 3 bases removed from V and 3 bases from J, the gap between germline ends came to 3 bases. CDR3 length equals 11 residues. The CDR3 region is CSARSYNEQFF. The DNA of the CDR3 is TGCAGTGCTAGGAGCTACAATGAGCAGTTCTTC.

This clone has a handful of counts. The chain employs TRBV6-5 and TRBJ1-1; 7 bases are shared with TRBD1. V gave up 6 bases and J gave up 3 bases; unmatched junction bases: 7. The CDR3 totals 14 residues. The germline V gene encodes CDR1 MNHEY and CDR2 SVGAGI. The CDR3 DNA is TGTGCCAGCAGCGGAAGAACAGGGGACACTGAAGCTTTCTTT. Its translation is CASSGRTGDTEAFF.

This clone was observed a single time. The chain carries TRBV12-3 or TRBV12-4 and TRBJ2-1, with a weak D call TRBD2 (5 bases). This CDR3 has 13 residues. Trimming removed 5 bases from V and 6 bases from J, with 11 bases in between. The CDR3 sequence is CASSIVLGNEQFF. In nucleotides, the CDR3 is TGTGCCAGCAGTATTGTACTAGGCAATGAGCAGTTCTTC.

The V call is TRBV19, the J call TRBJ1-2; TRBD1 is a possible D gene (6 bases). The CDR3 length is 14 residues. Germline loops: CDR1 LNHDA, CDR2 SQIVND (reference sequence). Trimming removed 6 bases at V and 2 bases at J, with 13 bases between. This chain's CDR3 is CASSRDTSNYGYTF. The CDR3, as DNA: TGTGCCAGTAGCCGGGACACCTCCAACTATGGCTACACCTTC.

The chain recombines TRBV7-2 with TRBJ2-4, with D tentatively TRBD1 (7 bases). The CDR3 spans 13 residues. The V gene's germline CDR1 is SGHTA and CDR2 FQGNSA. Trimming stripped 4 bases from V and 8 bases from J, with 12 bases between. The CDR3 DNA follows: TGTGCCAGCAGCTCCCAGGGGGAGGACATTCAGTACTTC. As protein: CASSSQGEDIQYF.

The gene calls are TRBV6-2 or TRBV6-3 and TRBJ2-1, with a tentative D call TRBD2 (5 bases). Germline-derived CDR1 and CDR2 are MNHEY and SVGEGT. V dropped 6 bases and J dropped 8 bases, with 20 bases sitting between them. There are 15 residues in the CDR3. CDR3 sequence reads: CASSPGKSGSYEQFF. In DNA form, the CDR3 reads TGTGCCAGCAGCCCCGGGAAAAGTGGGTCTTATGAGCAGTTCTTC.

The gene calls are TRBV5-4 and TRBJ2-3; D is uncertain. CDR1 and CDR2 (germline): SGHNT, YYREEE (reference sequence). This CDR3 region has 18 residues. Trimming removed 0 bases from V and 4 bases from J, with 21 bases in between. The CDR3, as DNA: TGTGCCAGCAGCTTGGCCAGTTCGAGGCGGAAGTTGGCAGATACGCAGTATTTT. It yields the protein CASSLASSRRKLADTQYF.

This chain uses TRBV7-2 with TRBJ2-1; the match to TRBD1 covers 9 bases. The CDR3 consists of 15 residues. Looked up from germline, CDR1 is SGHTA and CDR2 is FQGNSA. V was pared by 1 base and J by 4 bases, with 2 bases of the junction left unmatched. CDR3 protein: CASSLVGTGYNEQFF. CDR3 sequence (DNA): TGTGCCAGCAGCTTAGTCGGGACAGGGTACAATGAGCAGTTCTTC.

The V and J genes are TRBV29-1 and TRBJ1-1, with 7 bases fitting TRBD1. Germline CDR1 reads SQVTM; CDR2 reads ANQGSEA. The CDR3 sequence is 14 residues long. Unmatched junction bases numbered 13, after V lost 7 bases and J lost 5 bases. CDR3 amino acids: CSGTSTGFATEAFF. The CDR3 region has the DNA TGCAGCGGAACTTCGACAGGGTTTGCAACTGAAGCTTTCTTT.

The chain couples TRBV5-8 to TRBJ1-2; 9 bases are shared with TRBD1. CDR1 SGHTS and CDR2 YDEGEE come from the germline V gene. Trimming removed 3 bases from V and 8 bases from J; junction bases left unmatched: 5. The CDR3 length is 13 residues. The chain's CDR3 is CASSSGQGWGYTF. CDR3 sequence (DNA): TGTGCCAGCAGCTCGGGACAGGGATGGGGCTACACCTTC. The whole variable domain, filled in from reference TRBV5-8 and TRBJ1-2, reads EAGVTQSPTHLIKTRGQQATLRCSPISGHTSVYWYQQALGLGLQFLLWYDEGEERNRGNFPPRFSGRQFPNYSSELNVNALELEDSALYLCASSSGQGWGYTFGSGTRLTVV.

J is TRBJ2-7 and V is TRBV4-1, with 9 bases that match TRBD2. The germline CDR1 and CDR2 sequences are MGHRA and YSYEKL. The CDR3 runs 15 residues. V lost 0 bases and J lost 5; bases outside the gene matches: 5. The CDR3 spells CASSQDRRGGHEQYF. The CDR3 DNA sequence: TGCGCCAGCAGCCAAGATAGGCGGGGGGGCCACGAGCAGTACTTC.

The chain recombines TRBV19 with TRBJ1-2; no firm D call. The CDR3 sequence is 13 residues long. Germline V lookup: CDR1 LNHDA, CDR2 SQIVND (reference sequence). V dropped 4 bases and J dropped 3 bases, with 9 bases sitting between them. CDR3 bases: TGTGCCAGTAGTACGGAGGGATACTATGGCTACACCTTC. Its protein is CASSTEGYYGYTF.

The genes are TRBV28 and TRBJ2-3, with 10 positions matching TRBD2. Germline loops: CDR1 MDHEN, CDR2 SYDVKM. J was trimmed by 5 bases and V by 7 bases; bases with no gene match: 6. This CDR3 is built from 14 residues. The CDR3 DNA is TGTGCCAGCACGAGCGGGGGGGCTGAAGATACGCAGTATTTT. Encoded protein: CASTSGGAEDTQYF.

This chain links TRBV6-2 or TRBV6-3 with TRBJ2-7, with a possible D match to TRBD1 (6 bases). Trimming shortened V by 4 bases and J by 12 bases, and 19 bases separated the two germline ends. The CDR3 length is 13 residues. CDR1 and CDR2 from the germline V gene are MNHEY and SVGEGT. The CDR3 nucleotides are TGTGCCAGCAGTTCCGGGACACCTGGGGTTCGGTACTTC. Amino acid sequence: CASSSGTPGVRYF.

The chain links TRBV11-2 to TRBJ2-5; possibly TRBD1 for D (6 bases). Between the trimmed V and J ends, which lost 3 bases and 3 bases, there was a span of 11 bases. The CDR3 is 14 amino acids. The V gene's germline CDR1 is SGHAT and CDR2 FQNNGV. For the CDR3, the DNA is TGTGCCAGCAGCTTGGGATGGGACAAAGAGACCCAGTACTTC. As protein: CASSLGWDKETQYF.

The J gene is TRBJ1-2, the V gene TRBV28; 7 bases are shared with TRBD1. CDR1 is MDHEN, CDR2 SYDVKM, per germline. V lost 4 bases to trimming and J lost 9 bases; unmatched junction nucleotides: 5. The CDR3 runs 12 residues. The CDR3: CASSSGTARYTF. The CDR3 nucleotides read TGTGCCAGCAGTTCCGGGACAGCTCGCTACACCTTC.